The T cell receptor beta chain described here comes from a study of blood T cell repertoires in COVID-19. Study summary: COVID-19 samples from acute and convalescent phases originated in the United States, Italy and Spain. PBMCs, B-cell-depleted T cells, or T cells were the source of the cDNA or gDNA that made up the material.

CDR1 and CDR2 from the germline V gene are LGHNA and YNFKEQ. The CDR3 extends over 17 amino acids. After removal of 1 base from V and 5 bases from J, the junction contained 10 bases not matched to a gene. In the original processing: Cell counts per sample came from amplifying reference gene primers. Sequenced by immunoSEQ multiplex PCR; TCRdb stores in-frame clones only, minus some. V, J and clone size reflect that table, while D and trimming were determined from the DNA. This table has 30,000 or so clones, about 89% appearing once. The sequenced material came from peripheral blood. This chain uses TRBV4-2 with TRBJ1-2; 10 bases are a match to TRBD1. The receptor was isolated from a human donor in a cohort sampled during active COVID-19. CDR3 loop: CASSQGHGTGVDYGYTF. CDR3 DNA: TGTGCCAGCAGCCAAGGGCACGGGACAGGGGTAGATTATGGCTACACCTTC.